The clone carrying this T cell receptor (beta chain) has more than one count but fewer than ten. What it binds is not known. These data originate in a study of identical twins. Findings of the study overall: Models underpredicted monozygotic twin sharing of out-of-frame TCR alpha. The abundant beta clonotypes from cord blood had fewer insertions, and memory repertoires had none of this.

CDR3 length: 15 amino acids. Trimming removed 4 bases at V and 0 bases at J, with 13 bases between. Per the germline V gene, CDR1 is LGHDT and CDR2 is YNNKEL (reference sequence). Donors were all healthy Caucasians. Using its own MiXCR run on the 5' RACE reads, TCRdb lists one record per CDR3 protein. The top ten hold about 0.3% of the sample, which has 1,800,000 or so distinct CDR3 sequences, 32% seen once. The sequencing sample was made of cord blood. V is TRBV3-1 and J is TRBJ2-7; a weak D match, TRBD1 (6 bases). This TCR derives from a newborn girl in good health. CDR3 nucleotide sequence: TGTGCCAGCAGCCCAAAACAGGGATTCTCCTACGAGCAGTACTTC. Translation gives CASSPKQGFSYEQYF.